The clone carrying this T cell receptor (beta chain) has ten or more counts. These data belong to a study of molecular identifiers for immune sequencing clone quantification. For the study at large: Replicate RNA came from 20,000 or 100,000 naive CD8 cells and was split five ways, and four parts were sequenced.

Making the bulk TCR libraries relied on previously described methods and listed TCR primers. MiXCR was run by TCRdb on the PCR reads, yielding one entry per CDR3 protein. This table has about 320,000 distinct CDR3 sequences, roughly 23% appearing once. This sequence originates from a human donor in good health. Some libraries in this study had Jurkat cell RNA spiked in. The source material was naive CD8+ T cells from blood, with Jurkat cell RNA spiked in. Subset noted: FACS-sorted CD8+CD4-CCR7+CD45RA+ naive T cells.

The CDR3 sequence is CASSLGNNQPQHF. CDR3 DNA: TGTGCCAGCAGCTTAGGAAACAATCAGCCCCAGCATTTT. The chain is built from TRBV7-9 and TRBJ1-5; D remains unclear. Germline loops: CDR1 SEHNR, CDR2 FQNEAQ (reference sequence). This CDR3 has 13 amino acids. V was trimmed by 1 base and J by 3 bases, leaving 4 bases between them.